This T cell receptor beta chain was sequenced during a study of T cell repertoires in cytomegalovirus infection. Study-level results: The cumulative frequency of public TCR beta families identified carriers of CMV plus the relevant HLA.

TCRdb reprocessed the reads via MiXCR and lists one record per CDR3 protein. The data contain fewer than 850,000 distinct CDR3 sequences, almost 30% of them singletons. This CDR3 has 14 residues. Germline V gene data show CDR1 as LNHNV and CDR2 as YYDKDF (reference sequence). Trimming took 5 bases from V and 4 from J; bases not matched to a gene: 5. Of note for this clonotype: Its specificity is unknown.

The clonotype originates from a human donor in good health (CMV status not recorded). Some clones in this sample may be carry-over from other donors' samples. The sample in question was cultured CD8+ T cells from PBMCs, obtained from culture after CMV antigen stimulation. This chain uses TRBV15 with TRBJ1-2; 9 nucleotides align to TRBD1. The CDR3 is CATSGYRGLYGYTF. The CDR3 region has the DNA TGTGCCACCAGCGGCTACAGGGGGCTCTATGGCTACACCTTC.